These 28 T cell receptor beta chains share one sample of origin, sequenced in a study of CD8+CD57+ T cells in acquired aplastic anemia. It was genomic DNA that served as the template for profiling TCR beta VDJ and CDR3. TCRdb used MiXCR to reprocess the reads, holding one entry per CDR3 protein. The data show approximately 45,000 distinct CDR3 sequences, around 72% seen once. Input material: sorted CD4+, CD8+, or CD8+CD57+ T cells (not recorded which) from PBMCs. These receptors came from a human donor in good health, serving as a control.

This clonotype was picked up one time. At one of its ends the junction is not consistent with the germline gene, which may arise from a read error. This rearrangement joins TRBV15 to TRBJ1-5, with 7 bases fitting TRBD1. The germline V gene has CDR1 LNHNV and CDR2 YYDKDF (reference sequence). CDR3 length: 16 residues. The CDR3 sequence: CASSRDRVVWNQPQHF. The DNA for the CDR3 is TGTGCCAGCAGCCGCGACAGGGTAGTCTGGAATCAGCCCCAGCATTTT.

This clonotype was seen a single time. CDR3 protein: CASSLLAAQETQYF. CDR3 nucleotide sequence: TGTGCCAGCAGCCTACTAGCGGCCCAAGAGACCCAGTACTTC. The chain uses TRBV12-3 or TRBV12-4 and TRBJ2-5, with TRBD2 matching over 8 bases. J was trimmed by 1 base and V by 6 bases; bases with no gene match: 4. The CDR3 is made up of 14 amino acids.

A word on this clonotype: The germline gene is not matched at one end of the junction; a read error may be the cause. The genes are TRBV29-1 and TRBJ2-3; D is perhaps TRBD1 (6 bases). This CDR3 has 13 residues. CDR1 and CDR2 (germline): SQVTM, ANQGSEA. The CDR3 here is CSGERGRTATQYF. CDR3 in DNA: TGCAGCGGGGAGAGGGGCCGGACAGCTACGCAGTATTTT.

V gene TRBV5-1 combines with J gene TRBJ2-7; 8 positions match TRBD1. V shed 4 bases and J 0 bases; nucleotides not matched to a gene: 6. This CDR3 comprises 15 residues. The germline V gene encodes CDR1 SGHRS and CDR2 YFSETQ. CDR3 DNA sequence: TGCGCCAGCAGCCAACGGACAGGGAACTCCTACGAGCAGTACTTC. Encoded protein: CASSQRTGNSYEQYF.

This rearrangement joins TRBV10-3 to TRBJ2-5; no clear D. Trimming removed 10 bases from V and 0 bases from J, with 21 bases in between. This CDR3 is built from 16 residues. Germline V gene lookup returns CDR1 ENHRY and CDR2 SYGVKD. In DNA, the CDR3 is TGTGCCAGCAGCGTAGGGAATGAGCCGGACCAAGAGACCCAGTACTTC. It is translated as CASSVGNEPDQETQYF.

The V gene is TRBV10-1, the J gene TRBJ1-6; D perhaps matches TRBD1 (5 bases). In germline, CDR1 is WNHNN, CDR2 SYGVQD (reference sequence). Deletions cut 10 bases from V and 7 bases from J, with 26 bases between. The length of the CDR3 is 17 residues. The CDR3 here is CATFVPPGIIDNSPLHF. CDR3 DNA: TGCGCCACCTTCGTACCCCCAGGGATTATCGACAATTCACCCCTCCACTTT.

This rearrangement joins TRBV5-8 to TRBJ2-5; weak D call: TRBD1 (7 bases). V was clipped by 4 bases and J by 5 bases, with 15 bases between them. The CDR3 covers 14 residues. CDR1 and CDR2 (germline): SGHTS, YDEGEE. DNA of the CDR3: TGTGCCAGCAGCGTAGGACAGGCGGGGGAGACCCAGTACTTC. This translates into CASSVGQAGETQYF. The whole variable domain, filled in from reference TRBV5-8 and TRBJ2-5, reads EAGVTQSPTHLIKTRGQQATLRCSPISGHTSVYWYQQALGLGLQFLLWYDEGEERNRGNFPPRFSGRQFPNYSSELNVNALELEDSALYLCASSVGQAGETQYFGPGTRLLVL.

The gene calls are TRBV6-1 and TRBJ1-2, with 10 bases that match TRBD1. Germline CDR1 and CDR2: MNHNS and SASEGT. The CDR3 is 12 amino acids. V gave up 10 bases and J gave up 12 bases; unmatched junction bases: 11. CDR3 loop: CATAPGQGRDTF. The DNA for the CDR3 is TGTGCCACCGCACCGGGACAGGGGAGAGACACCTTC.

At least ten counts were recorded for this clonotype. The chain employs TRBV4-2 and TRBJ2-5; 15 bases line up with TRBD2. CDR1 and CDR2 (germline): LGHNA, YNFKEQ. The CDR3 contains 16 residues. After removal of 5 bases from V and 5 bases from J, the junction contained 6 bases not matched to a gene. CDR3 residues: CASSKGLAGGGETQYF. In DNA form, the CDR3 reads TGTGCCAGCAGCAAGGGACTAGCGGGAGGAGGGGAGACCCAGTACTTC.

This chain links TRBV2 with TRBJ2-6; D not resolved. The CDR3 contains 16 residues. Germline V gene lookup returns CDR1 SNHLY and CDR2 FYNNEI. Trimming stripped 6 bases from V and 0 bases from J, with 12 bases between. DNA of the CDR3: TGTGCCAGCAGCCTAAGAGGTAGCTCTGGGGCCAACGTCCTGACTTTC. Protein product: CASSLRGSSGANVLTF. Full variable domain (outside the CDR3, taken from reference TRBV2 and TRBJ2-6): EPEVTQTPSHQVTQMGQEVILRCVPISNHLYFYWYRQILGQKVEFLVSFYNNEISEKSEIFDDQFSVERPDGSNFTLKIRSTKLEDSAMYFCASSLRGSSGANVLTFGAGSRLTVL.

The V and J genes are TRBV10-3 and TRBJ2-1; 9 nucleotides agree with TRBD1. Germline V lookup: CDR1 ENHRY, CDR2 SYGVKD. The CDR3 length is 16 residues. Trimming cost V 6 bases and J 2 bases; bases outside gene matches: 8. CDR3: CAISDNDRGAYNEQFF. CDR3 nucleotides: TGTGCCATCAGCGATAACGACAGGGGGGCCTACAATGAGCAGTTCTTC.

The J gene is TRBJ1-6, the V gene TRBV20-1; TRBD1 matches at 7 bases. This CDR3 comprises 16 residues. Germline values: CDR1 DFQATT, CDR2 SNEGSKA (reference sequence). Trimming cost V 3 bases and J 3 bases; bases outside gene matches: 8. Written as DNA, the CDR3 is TGCAGTGCTAGCCGACAGACAGGGAGCTATAATTCACCCCTCCACTTT. Encoded protein: CSASRQTGSYNSPLHF.

The chain couples TRBV29-1 to TRBJ2-5; perhaps TRBD1 as D (6 bases). This CDR3 is 12 amino acids long. V was trimmed by 6 bases and J by 5 bases, leaving 13 bases between them. In germline, CDR1 is SQVTM, CDR2 ANQGSEA. The CDR3 nucleotides are TGCAGCGTCGCTGGGACATTCGAGACCCAGTACTTC. This encodes CSVAGTFETQYF.

The genes are TRBV10-3 and TRBJ1-1; 8 nucleotides align to TRBD1. CDR1 is ENHRY, CDR2 SYGVKD, per germline. V lost 5 bases and J lost 1; bases outside the gene matches: 0. This CDR3 comprises 13 residues. DNA for the CDR3: TGTGCCATCAGTCAGGGGGCGAACACTGAAGCTTTCTTT. Its translation is CAISQGANTEAFF.

The CDR3 DNA reads TGTGCCAGCAGCCCTGATCGACAGGGGGCAAGAGAGACCCAGTACTTC. It translates to CASSPDRQGARETQYF. The rearrangement links TRBV7-9 to TRBJ2-5; 10 bases are shared with TRBD1. V trimming: 5 bases; J trimming: 4 bases; junction bases outside the gene matches: 10. Germline CDR1 reads SEHNR; CDR2 reads FQNEAQ (reference sequence). The CDR3 has 16 amino acids.

This clonotype was seen only once. This sequence joins TRBV20-1 and TRBJ2-3, with D perhaps TRBD2 (6 bases). Deletions cut 2 bases from V and 3 bases from J, with 12 bases between. This CDR3 is built from 14 residues. In germline, CDR1 is DFQATT, CDR2 SNEGSKA (reference sequence). The CDR3 DNA reads as TGCAGTGCTAGAAGCGGCGGGGCGACAGATACGCAGTATTTT. Translated: CSARSGGATDTQYF.

The rearrangement uses TRBV20-1 and TRBJ2-3; no clear D gene. Deletions cut 3 bases from V and 2 bases from J, with 9 bases between. The CDR3 has 13 residues. Germline CDR1 reads DFQATT; CDR2 reads SNEGSKA (reference sequence). The CDR3 reads CSASDGPTDTQYF. In nucleotides, the CDR3 is TGCAGTGCTAGCGACGGACCCACAGATACGCAGTATTTT.

The J gene is TRBJ2-5, the V gene TRBV7-9; no firm D call. The end of the DNA aligns better with TRBJ2-7, so the J call may be wrong. Germline lookup yields CDR1 SEHNR and CDR2 FQNEAQ (reference sequence). The CDR3 contains 11 residues. The CDR3 loop is CASGMKYEQYF. CDR3 nucleotides: TGTGCCAGCGGGATGAAATACGAGCAGTACTTC.

In its sample, this clonotype was seen many times. V usage is TRBV25-1 and J usage is TRBJ2-3, with D possibly being TRBD2 (6 bases). The CDR3 is 15 amino acids. With 3 bases removed from V and 11 bases from J, the gap between germline ends came to 21 bases. Germline-derived CDR1 and CDR2 are MGHDK and SYGVNS. CDR3 sequence (DNA): TGTGCCAGCAGTGACAGGACTACCGTTGAAAATGAGCAGTATTTT. Amino acids: CASSDRTTVENEQYF.

This clonotype qualifies as medium-sized. This rearrangement joins TRBV10-2 to TRBJ2-1; a possible D gene is TRBD1 (6 bases). The CDR3 consists of 15 residues. Germline V lookup: CDR1 WSHSY, CDR2 SAAADI. The V end lost 3 bases, the J end lost 5 bases, and 14 bases lay between the germline ends. The CDR3 nucleotides read TGCGCCAGCAGTGAACATGGACAGCGAAACAATGAGCAGTTCTTC. This gives the protein CASSEHGQRNNEQFF.

A single count supports this clonotype. The CDR3 bases are TGTGCCAGCAGAATACAGTATGAGACCCAGTACTTC. This translates into CASRIQYETQYF. J is TRBJ2-5 and V is TRBV25-1; D not resolved. This CDR3 contains 12 residues. Trimming stripped 6 bases from V and 5 bases from J, with 10 bases between. Germline-derived CDR1 and CDR2 are MGHDK and SYGVNS.

The V and J genes are TRBV2 and TRBJ1-1; TRBD1 aligns across 10 bases. The CDR3 consists of 15 residues. V lost 5 bases, J lost 3 bases, and 6 bases stayed unmatched. In germline, CDR1 is SNHLY, CDR2 FYNNEI. Written as DNA, the CDR3 is TGTGCCAGCAGTCACCCGACAGGGGGCGACACTGAAGCTTTCTTT. Translated: CASSHPTGGDTEAFF.

The CDR3 reads CARKKETQYF. For the CDR3, the DNA is TGTGCCAGAAAAAAAGAGACCCAGTACTTC. This chain uses TRBV2 with TRBJ2-5; D uncertain. Germline CDR1 and CDR2: SNHLY and FYNNEI. There are 10 residues in the CDR3. Trimming removed 9 bases from V and 3 bases from J, with 5 bases in between.

The chain combines TRBV10-3 with TRBJ1-5; D perhaps matches TRBD1 (6 bases). This CDR3 comprises 13 residues. Germline values: CDR1 ENHRY, CDR2 SYGVKD. V lost 5 bases to trimming and J lost 4 bases, with 9 bases between them. CDR3 DNA: TGTGCCATCAGTCAACAGGGAAATCAGCCCCAGCATTTT. This codes for CAISQQGNQPQHF.

The chain links TRBV11-1 to TRBJ2-3, with 8 bases fitting TRBD2. J gave up 5 bases and V 4 bases, and 14 bases lay outside the gene matches. CDR1 SGHAT and CDR2 FQDESV come from the germline V gene (reference sequence). There are 17 residues in the CDR3. DNA for the CDR3: TGTGCCAGCAGCTCACCTCGGGGGGGCTTGGTGTTAGATACGCAGTATTTT. This gives the protein CASSSPRGGLVLDTQYF.

The chain carries TRBV11-2 and TRBJ2-3, with TRBD1 matching over 7 bases. Germline V gene data show CDR1 as SGHAT and CDR2 as FQNNGV. V gave up 4 bases and J gave up 4 bases; unmatched junction bases: 8. The CDR3 is made up of 15 amino acids. CDR3 coding DNA: TGTGCCAGCAGCTATGGGGTCGACAGGGCAGATACGCAGTATTTT. It is translated as CASSYGVDRADTQYF.

This chain connects TRBV5-1 to TRBJ2-7; no reliable D call. There are 15 residues in the CDR3. The V end lost 4 bases, the J end lost 5 bases, and 19 bases lay between the germline ends. Germline V lookup: CDR1 SGHRS, CDR2 YFSETQ. CDR3 region: CASSQFLVEYNEQYF. The CDR3 DNA reads as TGCGCCAGCAGCCAATTCCTTGTAGAGTACAACGAGCAGTACTTC.

This clonotype has a handful of counts. The chain employs TRBV2 and TRBJ2-3; TRBD2 might be the D (5 bases). Germline values: CDR1 SNHLY, CDR2 FYNNEI. The CDR3 spans 13 residues. The V end was cut by 8 bases, the J end by 5 bases, with 14 bases between. DNA of the CDR3: TGTGCCAGCGGGCCCTCGGCGGGAGATACGCAGTATTTT. Amino acids: CASGPSAGDTQYF.